The 18 T cell receptor beta chains in this list originate from one sample, sequenced in a study of blood T cell repertoires in COVID-19. Some clones are missing from TCRdb's copy, which holds only in-frame ones; the method was immunoSEQ multiplex PCR. The table records around 120,000 clones, approximately 86% of them present only once. Sequenced sample: PBMCs or T cells enriched from blood (not recorded which). All receptors derive from a woman in her forties or fifties who had recovered from COVID-19.

The V call is TRBV11-2, the J call TRBJ2-5, with D tentatively TRBD2 (6 bases). Germline V gene sequence: CDR1 SGHAT, CDR2 FQNNGV. Between the trimmed V and J ends, which lost 6 bases and 5 bases, there was a span of 16 bases. The CDR3 is 14 residues long. CDR3 sequence reads: CASRKWGDGETQYF. DNA for the CDR3: TGTGCCAGCAGAAAATGGGGGGACGGGGAGACCCAGTACTTC.

CDR3 nucleotides: TGTGCCAGCAGCCGCATTAACCCCTCGGGGGACACTGAAGCTTTCTTT. Amino acid sequence: CASSRINPSGDTEAFF. This rearrangement joins TRBV5-4 to TRBJ1-1; maybe TRBD1 (5 bases). The V gene lost 4 bases and the J gene lost 3 bases, with 19 bases spanning the gap. This CDR3 has 16 amino acids. Germline V gene lookup returns CDR1 SGHNT and CDR2 YYREEE (reference sequence).

J is TRBJ2-3 and V is TRBV3-1 (or the pseudogene TRBV3-2); the match to TRBD2 covers 8 bases. V shed 2 bases, J shed 6 bases, and the junction held 10 bases outside the gene matches. The CDR3 has 16 residues. Per germline, CDR1 LGHDT and CDR2 YNNKEL (reference sequence). The CDR3 DNA reads TGTGCCAGCAGCCAACTTGCCCGCGGGGGGCGGGATACGCAGTATTTT. Residues: CASSQLARGGRDTQYF.

The DNA of the CDR3 is TGTGCCATCAGCCCCGGGACAGGGGGCACCGGGGAGCTGTTTTTT. Its translation is CAISPGTGGTGELFF. The V gene is TRBV10-3, the J gene TRBJ2-2, with 11 bases identical to TRBD1. Germline assignment: CDR1 ENHRY and CDR2 SYGVKD. The CDR3 spans 15 residues. Trimming at V came to 6 bases and at J to 4 bases, leaving 4 bases not matched to a gene.

The genes are TRBV5-6 and TRBJ2-1; maybe TRBD2 (6 bases). The V gene's germline CDR1 is SGHDT and CDR2 YYEEEE. Trimming cost V 1 base and J 6 bases, with 17 bases left between them. The CDR3 runs 16 residues. The CDR3 spells CASSLLVGTQINEQFF. The CDR3 DNA follows: TGTGCCAGCAGCTTGTTGGTAGGGACTCAGATCAATGAGCAGTTCTTC.

This clone showed up just once. The chain carries TRBV10-3 and TRBJ2-1, with D possibly TRBD2 on 6 matching bases. The CDR3 sequence is 11 residues long. Between the trimmed V and J ends, which lost 4 bases and 9 bases, there was a span of 7 bases. Germline assignment: CDR1 ENHRY and CDR2 SYGVKD. For the CDR3, the DNA is TGTGCCATCAGTGGGGGGGTTGAGCAGTTCTTC. Translation gives CAISGGVEQFF.

This clone occurred a few times. This rearrangement joins TRBV7-2 to TRBJ2-5, with 10 bases matching TRBD1. The CDR3 is 16 amino acids. The germline gives CDR1 SGHTA, CDR2 FQGNSA. The junction had 14 bases not matched to a gene; V was cut back by 6 bases and J by 7 bases. CDR3 region: CASSKDRDRGSGTQYF. The CDR3 bases are TGTGCCAGCAGTAAAGACCGGGACAGGGGTTCTGGGACCCAGTACTTC.

This chain links TRBV7-9 with TRBJ2-3; no clear D gene. V dropped 5 bases and J dropped 0 bases, with 9 bases sitting between them. The CDR3 spans 14 residues. Germline-derived CDR1 and CDR2 are SEHNR and FQNEAQ (reference sequence). The CDR3 DNA reads as TGTGCCAGCAGCCCTATCACTAGCACAGATACGCAGTATTTT. Encoded protein: CASSPITSTDTQYF.

In its sample, this clone was seen a few times. J is TRBJ1-5 and V is TRBV10-1, with D perhaps TRBD1 (5 bases). The CDR3 totals 16 residues. V lost 1 base and J 7 bases, leaving 17 bases between the germline ends. Germline V CDR1 and CDR2: WNHNN, SYGVQD (reference sequence). The CDR3 sequence is CASSEFRTKSWQPQHF. The CDR3, as DNA: TGCGCCAGCAGTGAGTTTAGGACAAAGTCGTGGCAGCCCCAGCATTTT.

This chain links TRBV12-5 with TRBJ1-1; D is possibly TRBD1 (5 bases). Deletions cut 1 base from V and 1 base from J, with 7 bases between. Germline values: CDR1 LGHNT, CDR2 FRNRAP. The CDR3 loop spans 14 amino acids. The chain's CDR3 is CASGLGQPNTEAFF. CDR3 in DNA: TGTGCTAGTGGTTTGGGACAGCCGAACACTGAAGCTTTCTTT.

This sequence joins TRBV6-5 and TRBJ2-5; 8 bases are a match to TRBD2. Per the germline V gene, CDR1 is MNHEY and CDR2 is SVGAGI. The CDR3 covers 15 residues. Trimming removed 6 bases from V and 2 bases from J; junction bases left unmatched: 8. The CDR3 here is CASSTLSGVQETQYF. In nucleotides, the CDR3 is TGTGCCAGCAGCACCCTTAGCGGGGTACAAGAGACCCAGTACTTC.

Written as DNA, the CDR3 is TGTGCCAGCTCTCCATCGGGGAGCTCCTACAATGAGCAGTTCTTC. It codes for CASSPSGSSYNEQFF. This chain joins TRBV18 and TRBJ2-1, with D tentatively TRBD2 (5 bases). Germline-derived CDR1 and CDR2 are KGHSH and LQKENI. The CDR3 sequence is 15 residues long. V was shortened by 6 bases and J by 0 bases, with 12 bases between the two germline ends.

V usage is TRBV3-1 (or the pseudogene TRBV3-2) and J usage is TRBJ2-7; D may be TRBD2 (6 bases). CDR3 length equals 13 residues. CDR1 LGHDT and CDR2 YNNKEL come from the germline V gene (reference sequence). The V gene lost 5 bases and the J gene lost 7 bases, with 15 bases spanning the gap. Here the CDR3 reads CASSFRDFREQYF. For the CDR3, the DNA is TGTGCCAGCAGCTTCCGGGACTTTAGGGAGCAGTACTTC.

The sample holds a few counts of this clone. This chain uses TRBV7-8 with TRBJ1-2; D ambiguous. Trimming pared 3 bases from V and 8 bases from J, leaving 19 bases between. In germline, CDR1 is SGHVS, CDR2 FQNEAQ. This CDR3 is 15 amino acids long. CDR3 residues: CASSFPGGQSRGYTF. The DNA of the CDR3 is TGTGCCAGCAGCTTCCCCGGAGGGCAGTCTAGGGGCTACACCTTC.

The chain couples TRBV7-9 to TRBJ2-7; TRBD1 matches at 7 bases. Per germline, CDR1 SEHNR and CDR2 FQNEAQ (reference sequence). The CDR3 sequence is 15 residues long. The V and J ends lost 5 bases and 3 bases, in that order; junction bases with no gene match: 10. CDR3 DNA: TGTGCCAGCAGCCAGCGACAGGGTCGGAACTACGAGCAGTACTTC. Translated: CASSQRQGRNYEQYF.

The gene calls are TRBV4-2 and TRBJ2-7; 12 nucleotides match TRBD2. This CDR3 spans 19 amino acids. Germline V gene lookup returns CDR1 LGHNA and CDR2 YNFKEQ. The V gene end was trimmed by 0 bases and the J gene end by 3 bases; junction bases not matched to a gene: 12. The CDR3 is CASSQERLAGGWGDYEQYF. CDR3 DNA sequence: TGTGCCAGCAGCCAAGAACGGCTAGCGGGGGGGTGGGGAGACTACGAGCAGTACTTC.

This chain links TRBV19 with TRBJ2-7, with D perhaps matching TRBD1 (5 bases). In germline, CDR1 is LNHDA, CDR2 SQIVND (reference sequence). V was cut by 1 base and J by 0 bases, with 13 bases left in between. This CDR3 spans 16 amino acids. The CDR3 bases are TGTGCCAGTAGTATAGCCCCCCCCCAGGGCTCCTACGAGCAGTACTTC. Translated: CASSIAPPQGSYEQYF.

This clone came up once. This sequence joins TRBV4-1 and TRBJ1-1; 8 bases are a match to TRBD1. With V trimmed by 2 bases and J by 1 base, 3 bases remained unmatched. From germline, CDR1 is MGHRA and CDR2 YSYEKL. The CDR3 is 15 amino acids. The CDR3 DNA sequence: TGCGCCAGCAGCCAACAGGGGGCTGGGAACACTGAAGCTTTCTTT. As protein: CASSQQGAGNTEAFF.